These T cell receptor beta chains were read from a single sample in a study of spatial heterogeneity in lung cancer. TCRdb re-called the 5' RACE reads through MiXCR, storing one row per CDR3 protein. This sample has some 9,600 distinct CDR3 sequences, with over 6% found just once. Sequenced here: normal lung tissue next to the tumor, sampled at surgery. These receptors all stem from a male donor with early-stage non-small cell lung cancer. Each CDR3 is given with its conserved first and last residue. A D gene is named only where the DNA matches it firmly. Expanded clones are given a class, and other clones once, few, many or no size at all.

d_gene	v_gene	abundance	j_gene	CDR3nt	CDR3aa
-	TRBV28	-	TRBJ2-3	TGTGCCAGCAGCTCTCTTCCGCGACCAGATACGCAGTATTTT	CASSSLPRPDTQYF
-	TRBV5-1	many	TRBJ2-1	TGCGCCAGCAGCTTGGCCTACTTGGGAGGAGGGTACAATGAGCAGTTCTTC	CASSLAYLGGGYNEQFF
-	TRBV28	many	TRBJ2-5	TGTGCCAGCAGTCTCAACAGGGAAGAGACCCAGTACTTC	CASSLNREETQYF
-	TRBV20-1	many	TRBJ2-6	TGCAGTGCTCGAAGGGGGTCTGGGGCCAACGTCCTGACTTTC	CSARRGSGANVLTF
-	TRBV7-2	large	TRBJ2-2	TGTGCCAGCAGTTCCCCGACAGGCCGCAGGGAGCTGTTTTTT	CASSSPTGRRELFF
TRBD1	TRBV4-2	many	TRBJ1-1	TGTGCCAGCAGCCCCGGACAGGGTTTGATCTTT	CASSPGQGLIF
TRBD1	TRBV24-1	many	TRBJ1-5	TGTGCCACCAGTGACGGGACAGGGGGCAATCAGCCCCAGCATTTT	CATSDGTGGNQPQHF
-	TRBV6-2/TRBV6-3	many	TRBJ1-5	TGTGCCAGCAGTTTAACCGGGACGACTGTACCCCAGCATTTT	CASSLTGTTVPQHF
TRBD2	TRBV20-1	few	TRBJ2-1	TGCAGTGCCCCTCCTAGCGGTACCTACAATGAGCAGTTCTTC	CSAPPSGTYNEQFF
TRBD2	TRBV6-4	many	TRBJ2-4	TGTGCCAGCAGTTCTGATTTACGGGGGGTAAAGTACTTC	CASSSDLRGVKYF
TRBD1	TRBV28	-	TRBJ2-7	TGTGCCAGCAGCCCTAACCGACAGGGGATGTACTTC	CASSPNRQGMYF
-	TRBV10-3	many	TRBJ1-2	TGTGCCATCAGGAAAGACACCCTAGAGAGGTACACCTTC	CAIRKDTLERYTF
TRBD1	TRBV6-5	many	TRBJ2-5	TGTGCCAGCAGTTACACCGACAGGGGGATGGCCCAGTACTTC	CASSYTDRGMAQYF
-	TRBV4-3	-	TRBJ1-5	TGCGCCAGCAGCCAAGATGGGGTGGACCAGCCCCAGCATTTT	CASSQDGVDQPQHF
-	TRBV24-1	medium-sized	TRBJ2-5	TGTGCCACCCCCCCAGAGACCCAGTACTTC	CATPPETQYF
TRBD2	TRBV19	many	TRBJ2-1	TGTGCCAGTGCCTCGGGACTAGCGGGTAGCTCCTACAATGAGCAGTTCTTC	CASASGLAGSSYNEQFF
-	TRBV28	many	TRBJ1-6	TGTGCCAGCAGACGGGTGAATTCACCCCTCCACTTT	CASRRVNSPLHF
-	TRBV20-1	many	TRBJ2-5	TGCAGTGCTAGCCGCCAGGGTCCGGCGCGGGAGACCCAGTACTTC	CSASRQGPARETQYF
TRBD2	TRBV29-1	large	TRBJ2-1	TGCAGCGCCGGGACTAGCGGGAGCGGGAATGAGCAGTTCTTC	CSAGTSGSGNEQFF
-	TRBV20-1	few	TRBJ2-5	TGCAGTGCTAGAGGTCCAGGGTCCCAAGAGACCCAGTACTTC	CSARGPGSQETQYF
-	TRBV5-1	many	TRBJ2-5	TGCGCCAGCAGCACTGAGACGAAGACCCAGTACTTC	CASSTETKTQYF
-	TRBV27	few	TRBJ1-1	TGTGCCAGCAGGCCCGGACAGCTTGGTGAAGCTTTCTTT	CASRPGQLGEAFF
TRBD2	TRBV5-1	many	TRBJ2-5	TGCGCCAGCAGCTTGGCTTCTAGCGGGGGCCAAGAGACCCAGTACTTC	CASSLASSGGQETQYF
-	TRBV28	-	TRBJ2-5	TGTGCCAGCAGTACCAGCAGCCAAGAGACCCAGTACTTC	CASSTSSQETQYF
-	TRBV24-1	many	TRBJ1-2	TGTGCCACCAGTGATGGGACATATGGCTACACCTTC	CATSDGTYGYTF
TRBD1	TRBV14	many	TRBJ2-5	TGTGCCAGCAGCCAAGTAACAGGGGTACGGCAGACCCAGTACTTC	CASSQVTGVRQTQYF
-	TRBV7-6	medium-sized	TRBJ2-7	TGTGCCAGCAGCCGCGGGCCCCAGGCCGAGCAGTACTTC	CASSRGPQAEQYF